This T cell receptor beta chain was profiled in a study of quantifying T cell responses using KT2 cells. Across the whole study: cDNA was made from DNase-treated RNA using alpha and beta constant primers. Under optimum conditions, T4 ligation efficiency was estimated at more than 8%. The second PCR ran as a qPCR until a predetermined fluorescence threshold was reached.

Each cDNA got a UMI-containing oligo ligated at its 3' end. The first PCR ran about 4 cycles with an equimolar RC1.1 and RC1.2 beta primer mix. TCRdb reanalysed the UMI-ligation and nested PCR reads using MiXCR and keeps one entry per CDR3 protein. The sample carries 40,000 to 50,000 distinct CDR3 sequences, about a sixth recorded once. This clonotype was seen a handful of times. KT2, a clone with a known TCR, was spiked into unfractionated PBMC. Fixed numbers of PBMC received varying amounts of KT2 cells. The receptor was isolated from a human donor. The sample taken for sequencing was PBMCs spiked with cells of the T cell clone KT2.

Written as DNA, the CDR3 is TGTGCCTCCGGGGGCCGCAGATCTAACTATGGCTACACCTTC. Translating gives CASGGRRSNYGYTF. The V call is TRBV7-2, the J call TRBJ1-2; possibly TRBD1 for D (6 bases). V lost 11 bases and J 0 bases, leaving 16 bases between the germline ends. The CDR3 length is 14 residues. Germline lookup yields CDR1 SGHTA and CDR2 FQGNSA.